This T cell receptor beta chain was profiled in a study of blood T cells in healthy people across ages. It was with a sample-barcoded 5' primer and a J-beta primer mix that a second PCR of roughly 7 to 12 cycles was run. A template-switch adaptor with 12 random nucleotides tagged each cDNA molecule. TCRdb re-called the 5' RACE reads through MiXCR, storing one row per CDR3 protein. The sample yields 650,000 to 700,000 distinct CDR3 sequences, more than 45% seen once. Individuals who donated were healthy Caucasians from Russia aged roughly 6 to 90. Total RNA extraction produced at least 5.5 micrograms (per sample) for the study. This clonotype was seen at least ten times. CDR3 length: 18 amino acids. Trimming took 5 bases from V and 6 from J; bases not matched to a gene: 16. Germline V gene lookup returns CDR1 SGHVS and CDR2 FQNEAQ.

Sequenced material: blood. The sequence was obtained from an elderly woman in good health. This chain joins TRBV7-8 and TRBJ2-1, with TRBD1 identical over 10 bases. The CDR3 DNA sequence: TGTGCCAGCAGCCAAAGGCTATCGGGACAGGGGTTTGGCAATGAGCAGTTCTTC. It yields the protein CASSQRLSGQGFGNEQFF.